The 7 T cell receptor beta chains presented below share a single source sample, sequenced in a study of T-cell reconstitution after alpha-beta-depleted transplantation in children. Library preparation (for TCRbeta) was performed with unique molecular identifiers. One entry per CDR3 protein, called by TCRdb with MiXCR from the PCR reads. The sample holds hundreds of thousands of distinct CDR3 sequences, around 13% seen once. Sequences were derived from PBMCs, mostly from graft donor cells, sampled 360 days after TCRalphabeta/CD19-depleted stem cell transplant. Receptors were obtained from a male patient younger than 18 who had a stem cell transplant for acute myeloid leukemia, so the T cells may come from the graft donor.

The chain combines TRBV9 with TRBJ2-7; 7 positions agree with TRBD2. V shed 3 bases, J shed 2 bases, and the junction held 5 bases outside the gene matches. The CDR3 runs to 14 residues. From germline, CDR1 is SGDLS and CDR2 YYNGEE. Written as DNA, the CDR3 is TGTGCCAGCAGCGCCCGGACTAGTACCTACGAGCAGTACTTC. As protein: CASSARTSTYEQYF.

In its sample, this clonotype was seen a few times. The chain couples TRBV29-1 to TRBJ2-7; 9 bases are a match to TRBD2. This CDR3 contains 15 residues. Germline loops: CDR1 SQVTM, CDR2 ANQGSEA. Trimming took 3 bases from V and 0 from J; bases not matched to a gene: 6. Written as DNA, the CDR3 is TGCAGCGTTGAGTTCCTAGCGGGACCCTCCTACGAGCAGTACTTC. It translates to CSVEFLAGPSYEQYF.

The chain's CDR3 is CASSLEPGGSTEAFF. Here the CDR3 DNA reads TGCGCCAGCAGCTTGGAGCCAGGGGGAAGCACTGAAGCTTTCTTT. J is TRBJ1-1 and V is TRBV5-1; TRBD1 aligns across 7 bases. From germline, CDR1 is SGHRS and CDR2 YFSETQ. CDR3 length: 15 residues. V gave up 0 bases and J gave up 4 bases; unmatched junction bases: 6. Combining the CDR3 with reference TRBV5-1 and TRBJ1-1 gives the whole variable domain KAGVTQTPRYLIKTRGQQVTLSCSPISGHRSVSWYQQTPGQGLQFLFEYFSETQRNKGNFPGRFSGRQFSNSRSEMNVSTLELGDSALYLCASSLEPGGSTEAFFGQGTRLTVV.

This clonotype was detected a few times. The chain links TRBV12-3 or TRBV12-4 to TRBJ2-1, with D hard to call. The CDR3 runs to 15 residues. Trimming took off 0 bases at V and 6 bases at J, with 12 bases between the two ends. The DNA for the CDR3 is TGTGCCAGCAGTTTAGCTGGGATACCGGGCAATGAGCAGTTCTTC. It codes for CASSLAGIPGNEQFF.

The chain joins TRBV20-1 to TRBJ2-2; TRBD2 aligns across 14 bases. With V trimmed by 5 bases and J by 5 bases, 4 bases remained unmatched. Germline V lookup: CDR1 DFQATT, CDR2 SNEGSKA (reference sequence). This CDR3 has 15 amino acids. The CDR3 DNA reads TGCAGTGCTCCGCGGACTAGCGGGAGGACCGGGGAGCTGTTTTTT. Residues: CSAPRTSGRTGELFF.

The chain links TRBV20-1 to TRBJ2-3; D unclear. Trimming left V 4 bases short and J 4 bases short, with 12 bases between. The CDR3 is made up of 13 amino acids. Germline-derived CDR1 and CDR2 are DFQATT and SNEGSKA (reference sequence). The CDR3 region is CSATRSNPDTQYF. The CDR3 DNA is TGCAGTGCTACCAGATCCAACCCAGATACGCAGTATTTT.

The chain combines TRBV14 with TRBJ2-1; no definite D call. The CDR3 runs 12 residues. Germline V gene lookup returns CDR1 SGHDN and CDR2 FVKESK. Trimming took off 2 bases at V and 5 bases at J, with 4 bases between the two ends. CDR3 sequence: CASSQFHNEQFF. CDR3 DNA sequence: TGTGCCAGCAGCCAATTTCACAATGAGCAGTTCTTC.